Shown below are 26 T cell receptor beta chains from a single sample sequenced in a study of human T cells and chemical hapten exposure. Documented time point: patch test 2, 6 weeks after DPC sensitization. Treatment of the sample: therapeutic diphenylcyclopropenone sensitization with weekly scalp DPC. TCRdb itself ran the RACE reads through MiXCR, one entry per CDR3 protein. This sample has approximately 84,000 distinct CDR3 sequences; approximately 10% occur once, and the top ten carry approximately 1.4%. Sequencing was performed on whole blood, taken in connection with sensitization to the hapten diphenylcyclopropenone (DPC). Receptor source: a man between 18 and 35 years old with alopecia areata. Some clones in this sample may be carry-over from other donors' samples.

In this sample, this clonotype turned up a few times. The chain uses TRBV11-2 and TRBJ2-4; possible D gene TRBD1, 6 bases. CDR1 and CDR2 (germline): SGHAT, FQNNGV. Trimming stripped 5 bases from V and 4 bases from J, with 15 bases between. This CDR3 spans 15 amino acids. The CDR3 loop reads CASSHYRDGKNIQYF. CDR3 nucleotide sequence: TGTGCCAGCAGCCATTACAGGGATGGGAAAAACATTCAGTACTTC.

This clonotype was observed a handful of times. The rearrangement joins TRBV19 to TRBJ1-2; D gene unclear. This CDR3 comprises 13 residues. Trimming shortened V by 4 bases and J by 6 bases, and 12 bases separated the two germline ends. The germline V gene encodes CDR1 LNHDA and CDR2 SQIVND (reference sequence). The CDR3 region is CASSTRTTDGYTF. CDR3 bases: TGTGCCAGTAGTACCCGGACCACGGATGGCTACACCTTC.

The rearrangement joins TRBV15 to TRBJ2-1; 10 bases line up with TRBD2. Germline trimming cut 7 bases from V and 0 bases from J; bases unmatched to any gene: 3. The CDR3 totals 15 residues. Germline V CDR1 and CDR2: LNHNV, YYDKDF (reference sequence). The CDR3 is CATTLAGASYNEQFF. The CDR3 region has the DNA TGTGCCACCACCCTAGCGGGGGCCTCCTACAATGAGCAGTTCTTC.

This clonotype was observed a handful of times. V is TRBV6-4 and J is TRBJ1-2; 9 bases map to TRBD1. Trimming took 6 bases from V and 2 from J; bases not matched to a gene: 7. The length of the CDR3 is 15 residues. Looked up from germline, CDR1 is MRHNA and CDR2 is SNTAGT. DNA of the CDR3: TGTGCCAGCAGGGGACAGGGAATGGGCAACTATGGCTACACCTTC. As protein: CASRGQGMGNYGYTF.

This sequence joins TRBV29-1 and TRBJ2-3, with TRBD2 matching over 9 bases. The CDR3 runs 15 residues. Germline assignment: CDR1 SQVTM and CDR2 ANQGSEA. After removal of 1 base from V and 1 base from J, the junction contained 3 bases not matched to a gene. The CDR3 here is CSVEGAGGRTDTQYF. CDR3 coding DNA: TGCAGCGTTGAAGGAGCGGGGGGCCGCACAGATACGCAGTATTTT.

This clonotype showed up many times. The V gene is TRBV5-5, the J gene TRBJ1-5; D uncertain. Trimming left V 1 base short and J 0 bases short, with 5 bases between. Looked up from germline, CDR1 is SGHKS and CDR2 is YYEKEE (reference sequence). The CDR3 is 14 residues long. This CDR3 is CASSLMDSNQPQHF. The CDR3 coding sequence is TGTGCCAGCAGCTTGATGGATAGCAATCAGCCCCAGCATTTT.

The chain has TRBV20-1 and TRBJ1-5; the D gene is possibly TRBD1 (6 bases). Germline lookup yields CDR1 DFQATT and CDR2 SNEGSKA (reference sequence). The V and J ends lost 6 bases and 7 bases respectively, with 13 bases between them. The CDR3 runs 12 residues. CDR3 bases: TGCAGTGCGAGGGGGGGAAGGCAGCCCCAGCATTTT. Translation: CSARGGRQPQHF.

This clonotype was counted a few times. V usage is TRBV28 and J usage is TRBJ2-7, with TRBD1 identical over 7 bases. In germline, CDR1 is MDHEN, CDR2 SYDVKM. CDR3 length equals 16 residues. V was pared by 1 base and J by 0 bases, with 6 bases of the junction left unmatched. The CDR3 sequence is CASSLYEPGGSYEQYF. CDR3 bases: TGTGCCAGCAGTTTATACGAGCCAGGGGGCTCCTACGAGCAGTACTTC.

This clonotype was counted many times. This sequence joins TRBV3-1 and TRBJ2-2; unclear D gene. Trimming stripped 3 bases from V and 0 bases from J, with 8 bases between. The CDR3 is 15 amino acids. Germline V gene lookup returns CDR1 LGHDT and CDR2 YNNKEL (reference sequence). CDR3 sequence: CASSHSQTNTGELFF. Written as DNA, the CDR3 is TGTGCCAGCAGCCACTCACAGACGAACACCGGGGAGCTGTTTTTT.

This clonotype came up a few times. This chain joins TRBV6-4 and TRBJ2-6, with D possibly called TRBD1 or TRBD2 (5 bases each). V dropped 5 bases and J dropped 0 bases, with 11 bases sitting between them. This CDR3 region has 16 residues. Germline V gene lookup returns CDR1 MRHNA and CDR2 SNTAGT. CDR3: CASSLGTGSGANVLTF. In nucleotides, the CDR3 is TGTGCCAGCAGTCTGGGGACCGGCTCTGGGGCCAACGTCCTGACTTTC.

This clonotype was recorded a few times. The chain employs TRBV27 and TRBJ2-5; 11 positions agree with TRBD1. Trimming at V came to 2 bases and at J to 5 bases, leaving 13 bases not matched to a gene. This CDR3 is 18 amino acids long. CDR1 is MNHEY, CDR2 SMNVEV, per germline (reference sequence). CDR3 in amino acids: CASSLKGQGVRGTETQYF. Here the CDR3 DNA reads TGTGCCAGCAGTTTAAAGGGACAGGGGGTAAGGGGAACGGAGACCCAGTACTTC.

Only a few counts were recorded for this clonotype. This sequence joins TRBV12-3 or TRBV12-4 and TRBJ2-4; maybe TRBD2 (5 bases). This CDR3 has 13 residues. V was clipped by 7 bases and J by 7 bases, with 14 bases between them. CDR3 in DNA: TGTGCCAGCACGAGGACTGGAATGAACATTCAGTACTTC. Its protein is CASTRTGMNIQYF.

The chain carries TRBV5-1 and TRBJ2-5, with a weak D call TRBD2 (5 bases). Germline V gives CDR1 SGHRS, CDR2 YFSETQ. The CDR3 has 14 residues. V was cut by 1 base and J by 2 bases, with 9 bases left in between. CDR3 amino acids: CASSLSGYQETQYF. The DNA for the CDR3 is TGCGCCAGCAGCTTGAGCGGATATCAAGAGACCCAGTACTTC.

V gene TRBV29-1 combines with J gene TRBJ2-2; D call uncertain. V was cut by 7 bases and J by 0 bases, with 15 bases left in between. The CDR3 is 15 amino acids. CDR1 is SQVTM, CDR2 ANQGSEA, per germline. In DNA form, the CDR3 reads TGCAGCGCCCTCGCGCCGGCGACGAACACCGGGGAGCTGTTTTTT. Its translation: CSALAPATNTGELFF.

V and J are TRBV12-3 or TRBV12-4 and TRBJ1-1; no reliable D call. Trimming pared 3 bases from V and 0 bases from J, leaving 8 bases between. CDR3 length equals 14 residues. The CDR3 DNA sequence: TGTGCCAGCAGTTTTGAGGGCTTGAACACTGAAGCTTTCTTT. Translated: CASSFEGLNTEAFF.

This clonotype was seen a handful of times. The chain joins TRBV4-3 to TRBJ1-5, with D unresolved. The CDR3 extends over 14 amino acids. From germline, CDR1 is LGHNA and CDR2 YSLEER. V lost 1 base and J lost 0, with 4 bases in between. This CDR3 reads CASSQVASNQPQHF. CDR3 coding DNA: TGCGCCAGCAGCCAAGTAGCTAGCAATCAGCCCCAGCATTTT.

This clonotype was seen many times. CDR3 residues: CASRSASMTGIHEQYF. The CDR3 coding sequence is TGTGCAAGTCGCTCCGCCTCGATGACAGGGATTCACGAGCAGTACTTC. V and J are TRBV12-2 and TRBJ2-7; no DNA check was done on the table's D call, TRBD1. TRBV12-2 is tagged as a pseudogene. The CDR3 is made up of 16 amino acids.

This clonotype was counted ten times or more. The CDR3 nucleotides are TGTGCCAGCTCTCGGACACGGACTAGCAATCAGCCCCAGCATTTT. Its translation is CASSRTRTSNQPQHF. This chain links TRBV2 with TRBJ1-5, with a tentative D call TRBD1 (5 bases). The CDR3 has 15 amino acids. Germline V CDR1 and CDR2: SNHLY, FYNNEI. The ends were cut back, 8 bases at V and 0 bases at J, with 14 bases in the middle.

This clonotype was picked up many times. The chain couples TRBV11-1 to TRBJ2-2; D is perhaps TRBD1 (5 bases). The CDR3 is 15 amino acids. The ends were cut back, 2 bases at V and 5 bases at J, with 12 bases in the middle. Germline V gives CDR1 SGHAT, CDR2 FQDESV (reference sequence). CDR3 amino acids: CASSLQGQPTGELFF. DNA of the CDR3: TGTGCCAGCAGCTTACAGGGCCAACCTACCGGGGAGCTGTTTTTT.

This clonotype appeared many times. The V and J genes are TRBV11-2 and TRBJ1-1; 7 nucleotides match TRBD1. The V segment lost 5 bases and the J segment 5 bases; nucleotides outside the gene matches: 5. The CDR3 covers 13 residues. Looked up from germline, CDR1 is SGHAT and CDR2 is FQNNGV. CDR3 coding DNA: TGTGCCAGCAGCCGCCGACAGGGTACTGAAGCTTTCTTT. Its protein is CASSRRQGTEAFF.

This clonotype has more than one count but fewer than ten. The chain carries TRBV9 and TRBJ2-7, with a possible D match to TRBD1 (5 bases). The ends were cut back, 3 bases at V and 5 bases at J, with 18 bases in the middle. The CDR3 extends over 15 amino acids. Germline V gene data show CDR1 as SGDLS and CDR2 as YYNGEE. CDR3 sequence: CASSATGDSVDEQYF. The CDR3 region has the DNA TGTGCCAGCAGCGCTACAGGAGACTCGGTCGACGAGCAGTACTTC.

Many counts were recorded for this clonotype. The V and J genes are TRBV29-1 and TRBJ2-6, with D possibly matching TRBD2 (7 bases). This CDR3 has 15 amino acids. The V end was cut by 0 bases, the J end by 4 bases, with 10 bases between. Germline lookup yields CDR1 SQVTM and CDR2 ANQGSEA. The DNA of the CDR3 is TGCAGCGTTGAAGAACGGGGGGCCGGGGCCAACGTCCTGACTTTC. It specifies CSVEERGAGANVLTF.

This clonotype was observed a few times. The rearrangement links TRBV7-2 to TRBJ1-1; D gene uncertain. The ends were cut back, 0 bases at V and 10 bases at J, with 9 bases in the middle. Looked up from germline, CDR1 is SGHTA and CDR2 is FQGNSA. The CDR3 consists of 12 residues. The CDR3 bases are TGTGCCAGCAGCTTAGCGGCGTTGGGAGCTTTCTTT. Its protein product is CASSLAALGAFF.

The chain carries TRBV7-2 and TRBJ1-2; D unresolved. The germline V gene has CDR1 SGHTA and CDR2 FQGNSA. V lost 1 base to trimming and J lost 6 bases, with 6 bases between them. The CDR3 contains 12 residues. CDR3 coding DNA: TGTGCCAGCAGCTTAGGGGAAAATGGCTACACCTTC. Amino acid sequence: CASSLGENGYTF.

This clonotype has a handful of counts. The rearrangement uses TRBV20-1 and TRBJ1-4; no clear D. Germline CDR1 reads DFQATT; CDR2 reads SNEGSKA (reference sequence). V gave up 0 bases and J gave up 2 bases, with 7 bases separating them. This CDR3 contains 14 residues. CDR3 coding DNA: TGCAGTGCTAGAGATTCAGCCACTAATGAAAAACTGTTTTTT. Its protein is CSARDSATNEKLFF.

This clonotype came up a few times. CDR3 sequence (DNA): TGTGCCAGCAGCTACGTTTCGGGTCCAGATACGCAGTATTTT. It translates to CASSYVSGPDTQYF. The V call is TRBV7-9, the J call TRBJ2-3, with D hard to call. The CDR3 spans 14 residues. Germline values: CDR1 SEHNR, CDR2 FQNEAQ (reference sequence). V was trimmed by 4 bases and J by 4 bases, leaving 12 bases between them.